The clone carrying this T cell receptor (beta chain) showed up just a few times. Trimming at V came to 6 bases and at J to 2 bases, leaving 9 bases not matched to a gene. The germline gives CDR1 LNHDA, CDR2 SQIVND (reference sequence). The CDR3 runs to 15 residues. These data belong to a study of blood T cell repertoires in COVID-19. Profiled with immunoSEQ multiplex PCR; TCRdb holds only in-frame clones, not every one. Counted here are some 300,000 clones, 85% to 90% occurring once; the ten biggest clones make up roughly a tenth. The sample comprised PBMCs or T cells enriched from blood (not recorded which). The chain couples TRBV19 to TRBJ2-7; the match to TRBD1 covers 8 bases. The source of this sequence is a woman in her 30s who had recovered from COVID-19. The CDR3: CASRIRTGYAYEQYF. The CDR3 DNA reads as TGTGCCAGTAGGATACGGACAGGGTACGCCTACGAGCAGTACTTC.